This is a list of T cell receptor beta chains from one sample in a study of T cell responses to AZD1222 COVID-19 vaccine. Some clones are missing from TCRdb's copy, which holds only in-frame ones; the method was immunoSEQ multiplex PCR. The table shows 70,000 to 75,000 clones, with 70% to 90% occurring only once. The sequencing used peripheral blood, collected 28 days after the second AZD1222 dose. These receptors were taken from an adult who received the AZD1222 COVID-19 vaccine. The CDR3 runs from the conserved cysteine through the conserved F or W. A D gene is named only where the DNA matches it firmly. Some rows have no size entry. The others give once, few or many, or a class for an expanded clone.

>TRBV19|.|TRBJ2-7|TRBD1
CASSLRGGTGGRYEQYF
TGTGCCAGTAGTCTCCGAGGAGGGACAGGGGGTCGCTACGAGCAGTACTTC
>TRBV7-9|.|TRBJ1-1|.
CASSTRGRDTEAFF
TGTGCCAGCAGTACCCGAGGTAGAGACACTGAAGCTTTCTTT
>TRBV7-2|.|TRBJ1-1|.
CASSLKRIVTEAFF
TGTGCCAGCAGCTTAAAGAGAATCGTCACTGAAGCTTTCTTT
>TRBV7-9|.|TRBJ1-1|TRBD1
CASSSTGGGTEAFF
TGTGCCAGCAGCTCAACAGGGGGCGGCACTGAAGCTTTCTTT
>TRBV6-6|.|TRBJ2-3|TRBD2
CASSLVRGRQPDTQYF
TGTGCCAGCAGCCTCGTGCGCGGGAGGCAGCCAGATACGCAGTATTTT
>TRBV12-3/TRBV12-4|.|TRBJ2-5|.
CASRSEETQYF
TGTGCCAGCAGGTCCGAAGAGACCCAGTACTTC
>TRBV25-1|.|TRBJ2-3|TRBD1
CASSGGTGIDTQYF
TGTGCCAGCAGTGGCGGGACAGGGATTGATACGCAGTATTTT
>TRBV7-9|once|TRBJ1-1|.
CASSLAGVAEAFF
TGTGCCAGCAGCTTAGCTGGGGTCGCTGAAGCTTTCTTT
>TRBV18|.|TRBJ1-4|TRBD1
CASSHTGGARTNEKLFF
TGTGCCAGCTCGCACACAGGGGGCGCGCGGACTAATGAAAAACTGTTTTTT
>TRBV10-3|.|TRBJ2-3|TRBD1
CAVRQGITDTQYF
TGTGCCGTCCGACAGGGGATCACAGATACGCAGTATTTT
>TRBV4-3|medium-sized|TRBJ1-1|TRBD1
CASSLRAGAGGTEAFF
TGCGCCAGCAGCTTACGGGCAGGGGCAGGGGGCACTGAAGCTTTCTTT
>TRBV7-9|.|TRBJ1-1|.
CASSLGQNTEAFF
TGTGCCAGCAGCCTCGGCCAGAACACTGAAGCTTTCTTT
>TRBV5-8|.|TRBJ1-1|.
CASSREMNTEAFF
TGTGCCAGCTCCCGCGAAATGAACACTGAAGCTTTCTTT
>TRBV9|.|TRBJ2-3|.
CASSRQRLGVGSQYF
TGTGCCAGCAGTAGACAGAGGCTGGGGGTAGGGTCGCAGTATTTT
>TRBV29-1|.|TRBJ1-2|.
CSVKTDGRAYGYTF
TGCAGCGTTAAAACGGACGGCAGGGCTTATGGCTACACCTTC
>TRBV6-2/TRBV6-3|.|TRBJ2-7|TRBD2
CASSSLAGVAEQYF
TGTGCCAGCAGTTCACTAGCGGGAGTAGCCGAGCAGTACTTC
>TRBV3-1/TRBV3-2|.|TRBJ2-5|TRBD1
CASSPQGPILETQYF
TGTGCCAGCAGCCCACAGGGGCCCATCCTGGAGACCCAGTACTTC
>TRBV7-2|.|TRBJ1-1|.
CASSLEWANTEAFF
TGTGCCAGCAGCTTAGAATGGGCGAACACTGAAGCTTTCTTT
>TRBV9|few|TRBJ1-2|.
CASSVGDTANYGYTF
TGTGCCAGCAGCGTAGGGGACACCGCTAACTATGGCTACACCTTC
>TRBV5-1|.|TRBJ1-1|TRBD1
CASSFLTGVVTEAFF
TGCGCCAGCAGCTTCCTGACAGGGGTCGTCACTGAAGCTTTCTTT
>TRBV5-1|.|TRBJ2-7|TRBD1
CASSSGTGNREQYF
TGCGCCAGCAGCTCCGGGACAGGGAATAGGGAGCAGTACTTC
>TRBV14|.|TRBJ2-3|.
CASSQTSLATDTQYF
TGTGCCAGCAGCCAAACGAGCCTGGCCACAGATACGCAGTATTTT
>TRBV3-1/TRBV3-2|.|TRBJ1-6|TRBD1
CASSHRQGRGGSPLHF
TGTGCCAGCAGCCACCGACAGGGACGTGGGGGTTCACCCCTCCACTTT
>TRBV27|.|TRBJ1-1|.
CASSVRGRGTEAFF
TGTGCCAGCAGTGTCAGAGGCAGGGGAACTGAAGCTTTCTTT
>TRBV10-1|.|TRBJ2-2|TRBD2
CASSQGLAGGSWELFF
TGCGCCAGCAGCCAAGGACTAGCGGGAGGGAGTTGGGAGCTGTTTTTT
>TRBV19|.|TRBJ1-6|TRBD1
CASSMGDRSNSPLHF
TGTGCCAGTAGTATGGGGGACAGGTCGAATTCACCCCTCCACTTT